This T cell receptor beta chain comes out of a study of blood T cell repertoires in COVID-19. Overall study: Sources were T cells, B-cell-depleted T cells, or PBMCs; the material itself was cDNA or gDNA.

Patients of the Seattle cohort, enrolled during active infection, were followed longitudinally. The CDR3 is 14 amino acids. CDR1 is LNHDA, CDR2 SQIVND, per germline (reference sequence). Trimming at V came to 3 bases and at J to 6 bases, leaving 4 bases not matched to a gene. Under the authors' procedure: Amplification of reference gene primers provided the estimated nucleated cell counts. The protocol was immunoSEQ multiplex PCR, while the TCRdb copy is restricted to in-frame clones and leaves out a portion. The V and J calls and clone size come from that table; D and trimming were worked out from the DNA. The sample shows some 450,000 clones, approximately 90% of them seen only once.

The source of this sequence is a man aged 18 to 30 with COVID-19, enrolled during active disease. The V call is TRBV19, the J call TRBJ2-1; 8 bases are a match to TRBD2. The sample was peripheral blood. In DNA form, the CDR3 reads TGTGCCAGTAGTATCCTAGCGGGTCGCAATGAGCAGTTCTTC. Translation: CASSILAGRNEQFF.